These 21 T cell receptor beta chains came from one sample sequenced in a study of CD8+ T cells in alopecia areata. cDNA reverse transcribed from extracted RNA served as the sequencing template. Clones were sequenced by immunoSEQ multiplex PCR, and TCRdb holds only the in-frame ones, with some missing. The sample contains 90,000 to 150,000 clones, 53% of which appear only once. Sample treatment: oral pan-JAK inhibitor, 5-10 mg twice daily. The sequencing here drew on CD4+ T cells sorted from blood, taken at week 4, from a patient treated with tofacitinib. The receptor set was obtained from a human donor with alopecia areata.

This chain connects TRBV6-5 to TRBJ2-1, with D perhaps TRBD2 (6 bases). Germline V CDR1 and CDR2: MNHEY, SVGAGI. This CDR3 comprises 15 residues. Deletions cut 2 bases from V and 4 bases from J, with 12 bases between. Written as DNA, the CDR3 is TGTGCCAGCAGTTACAATCGGGACTTTTACAATGAGCAGTTCTTC. Its protein product is CASSYNRDFYNEQFF.

The V and J genes are TRBV30 and TRBJ1-6, with 7 nucleotides matching TRBD1. This CDR3 spans 15 amino acids. V dropped 4 bases and J dropped 5; count of bases not matched to a gene: 8. The germline V gene has CDR1 GTSNPN and CDR2 SVGIG (reference sequence). The CDR3 spells CAWKPRDRDNSPLHF. The CDR3 coding sequence is TGTGCCTGGAAGCCCCGGGACAGAGATAATTCACCCCTCCACTTT. Full variable domain (outside the CDR3, taken from reference TRBV30 and TRBJ1-6): SQTIHQWPATLVQPVGSPLSLECTVEGTSNPNLYWYRQAAGRGLQLLFYSVGIGQISSEVPQNLSASRPQDRQFILSSKKLLLSDSGFYLCAWKPRDRDNSPLHFGNGTRLTVT.

This chain uses TRBV30 with TRBJ2-5; no firm D call. The CDR3 length is 12 residues. Germline V gives CDR1 GTSNPN, CDR2 SVGIG (reference sequence). Trimming took 2 bases from V and 5 from J, leaving 9 bases between them. The CDR3 DNA reads TGTGCCTGGAGTCTAATAAGGGAGACCCAGTACTTC. Encoded protein: CAWSLIRETQYF.

The chain is built from TRBV30 and TRBJ2-7; 8 bases are shared with TRBD2. CDR3 length: 16 amino acids. V trimming: 3 bases; J trimming: 1 base; junction bases outside the gene matches: 11. Germline V gene data show CDR1 as GTSNPN and CDR2 as SVGIG (reference sequence). Here the CDR3 DNA reads TGTGCCTGGAGCGGTAGGACTAGCTCAGGGTCCTACGAGCAGTACTTC. Its protein is CAWSGRTSSGSYEQYF.

J is TRBJ1-5 and V is TRBV9; no clear D. V was clipped by 0 bases and J by 5 bases, with 6 bases between them. Germline V gene lookup returns CDR1 SGDLS and CDR2 YYNGEE. CDR3 length equals 13 residues. Written as DNA, the CDR3 is TGTGCCAGCAGCGTAGCAGACTATCAGCCCCAGCATTTT. Its protein product is CASSVADYQPQHF.

In its sample, this clone was seen a few times. CDR3: CASSLMAAGVRGAQYF. The CDR3 bases are TGTGCCAGCAGTTTAATGGCGGCGGGGGTACGGGGGGCGCAGTACTTC. The chain links TRBV27 to TRBJ2-7, with D tentatively TRBD2 (7 bases). The germline CDR1 and CDR2 sequences are MNHEY and SMNVEV (reference sequence). V gave up 2 bases and J gave up 9 bases, with 23 bases separating them. This CDR3 is 16 amino acids long.

This clone appeared a few times. The rearrangement joins TRBV29-1 to TRBJ1-5; weak D call: TRBD1 (5 bases). The V gene lost 4 bases and the J gene lost 11 bases, with 24 bases spanning the gap. The CDR3 has 15 residues. Germline assignment: CDR1 SQVTM and CDR2 ANQGSEA. This CDR3 is CSVVLAVGGEAAQHF. CDR3 sequence (DNA): TGCAGCGTTGTGCTTGCGGTTGGAGGGGAGGCGGCCCAGCATTTT. The variable domain in full, with the rest retrieved from reference TRBV29-1 and TRBJ1-5, is SAVISQKPSRDICQRGTSLTIQCQVDSQVTMMFWYRQQPGQSLTLIATANQGSEATYESGFVIDKFPISRPNLTFSTLTVSNMSPEDSSIYLCSVVLAVGGEAAQHFGDGTRLSIL.

This clone appeared a single time. The J gene is TRBJ2-1, the V gene TRBV30, with 7 bases lining up with TRBD1. Germline-derived CDR1 and CDR2 are GTSNPN and SVGIG (reference sequence). The V segment lost 2 bases and the J segment 5 bases; nucleotides outside the gene matches: 3. The CDR3 is 13 amino acids. CDR3 DNA sequence: TGTGCCTGGAGTCAGGACAGGAACAATGAGCAGTTCTTC. Amino acid sequence: CAWSQDRNNEQFF. The full variable domain, in which reference TRBV30 and TRBJ2-1 provide the parts outside the CDR3, is SQTIHQWPATLVQPVGSPLSLECTVEGTSNPNLYWYRQAAGRGLQLLFYSVGIGQISSEVPQNLSASRPQDRQFILSSKKLLLSDSGFYLCAWSQDRNNEQFFGPGTRLTVL.

The J gene is TRBJ1-4, the V gene TRBV29-1; D is ambiguous. The CDR3 loop spans 14 amino acids. Trimming took off 7 bases at V and 0 bases at J, with 12 bases between the two ends. Per the germline V gene, CDR1 is SQVTM and CDR2 is ANQGSEA. The CDR3 here is CSAEDHATNEKLFF. The CDR3 DNA is TGCAGCGCCGAAGATCACGCAACTAATGAAAAACTGTTTTTT.

The V gene is TRBV5-1, the J gene TRBJ1-1; 7 nucleotides match TRBD1. Germline V gives CDR1 SGHRS, CDR2 YFSETQ. Trimming at V came to 0 bases and at J to 9 bases, leaving 2 bases not matched to a gene. The CDR3 covers 12 residues. Written as DNA, the CDR3 is TGCGCCAGCAGCTTGGGACAGGGTCAAGCTTTCTTT. Amino acids: CASSLGQGQAFF. The full variable domain, its missing parts supplied by reference TRBV5-1 and TRBJ1-1, is KAGVTQTPRYLIKTRGQQVTLSCSPISGHRSVSWYQQTPGQGLQFLFEYFSETQRNKGNFPGRFSGRQFSNSRSEMNVSTLELGDSALYLCASSLGQGQAFFGQGTRLTVV.

The chain couples TRBV29-1 to TRBJ2-7, with D hard to call. This CDR3 spans 13 amino acids. From germline, CDR1 is SQVTM and CDR2 ANQGSEA. The V and J ends lost 1 base and 2 bases respectively, with 9 bases between them. CDR3 region: CSVEGKIPYEQYF. In DNA form, the CDR3 reads TGCAGCGTTGAAGGAAAAATACCCTACGAGCAGTACTTC.

In this sample, this clone turned up a few times. The chain uses TRBV7-8 and TRBJ1-2; D is possibly TRBD1 (5 bases). This CDR3 region has 16 residues. Trimming took off 4 bases at V and 3 bases at J, with 18 bases between the two ends. The germline V gene has CDR1 SGHVS and CDR2 FQNEAQ. The DNA of the CDR3 is TGTGCCAGCAGCTCCCGGGACCGGCTCCGTGACTATGGCTACACCTTC. It codes for CASSSRDRLRDYGYTF.

J is TRBJ1-5 and V is TRBV30, with TRBD1 identical over 9 bases. V trimming: 3 bases; J trimming: 7 bases; junction bases outside the gene matches: 7. There are 14 residues in the CDR3. In germline, CDR1 is GTSNPN, CDR2 SVGIG (reference sequence). Here the CDR3 DNA reads TGTGCCTGGAGCGAGGACAGGGGATTACAGCCCCAGCATTTT. It yields the protein CAWSEDRGLQPQHF. Using reference TRBV30 and TRBJ1-5 for the parts outside the CDR3, the full variable domain is SQTIHQWPATLVQPVGSPLSLECTVEGTSNPNLYWYRQAAGRGLQLLFYSVGIGQISSEVPQNLSASRPQDRQFILSSKKLLLSDSGFYLCAWSEDRGLQPQHFGDGTRLSIL.

This clone was observed a few times. This chain uses TRBV7-9 with TRBJ1-2; D remains ambiguous. The V gene's germline CDR1 is SEHNR and CDR2 FQNEAQ (reference sequence). The V end lost 4 bases, the J end lost 8 bases, and 11 bases lay between the germline ends. CDR3 size: 12 residues. Here the CDR3 reads CASSSSGRGYTF. The CDR3, as DNA: TGTGCCAGCAGCTCCTCGGGGAGGGGCTACACCTTC.

The chain is built from TRBV6-5 and TRBJ1-2; D is perhaps TRBD1 (6 bases). This CDR3 has 15 amino acids. Germline V gene lookup returns CDR1 MNHEY and CDR2 SVGAGI. Trimming shortened V by 6 bases and J by 7 bases, and 21 bases separated the two germline ends. CDR3 in amino acids: CASSRGGPEFAGYTF. The CDR3 nucleotides read TGTGCCAGCAGCCGAGGGGGGCCTGAGTTCGCTGGCTACACCTTC.

This rearrangement joins TRBV29-1 to TRBJ2-6; D is undetermined. The CDR3 covers 12 residues. Germline-derived CDR1 and CDR2 are SQVTM and ANQGSEA. V was trimmed by 5 bases and J by 0 bases, leaving 2 bases between them. The CDR3 DNA reads as TGCAGCGTTTCCTCTGGGGCCAACGTCCTGACTTTC. This codes for CSVSSGANVLTF.

The V gene is TRBV30, the J gene TRBJ1-1; TRBD1 matches at 7 bases. The CDR3 contains 14 residues. In germline, CDR1 is GTSNPN, CDR2 SVGIG (reference sequence). J was trimmed by 8 bases and V by 4 bases; bases with no gene match: 13. CDR3 amino acids: CAWNPGTVYGEAFF. As DNA, the CDR3 is TGTGCCTGGAACCCCGGGACAGTCTACGGAGAAGCTTTCTTT.

The rearrangement uses TRBV5-1 and TRBJ2-3; D may be TRBD1 (6 bases). The V end was cut by 8 bases, the J end by 0 bases, with 13 bases between. The CDR3 covers 14 residues. Germline V gene data show CDR1 as SGHRS and CDR2 as YFSETQ. CDR3 bases: TGCGCCAGTACGACAGGCCGAAGCACAGATACGCAGTATTTT. As protein: CASTTGRSTDTQYF.

This clone was observed a few times. The rearrangement joins TRBV30 to TRBJ1-4; D is unclear. From germline, CDR1 is GTSNPN and CDR2 SVGIG (reference sequence). The germline V and J ends were trimmed by 1 base and 0 bases, with 6 bases remaining between them. The CDR3 is 14 residues long. DNA for the CDR3: TGTGCCTGGAGTGCGAAAGCAACTAATGAAAAACTGTTTTTT. Translation gives CAWSAKATNEKLFF. Together with reference TRBV30 and TRBJ1-4, the CDR3 gives the full variable domain: SQTIHQWPATLVQPVGSPLSLECTVEGTSNPNLYWYRQAAGRGLQLLFYSVGIGQISSEVPQNLSASRPQDRQFILSSKKLLLSDSGFYLCAWSAKATNEKLFFGSGTQLSVL.

The V call is TRBV30, the J call TRBJ2-1; the match to TRBD2 covers 13 bases. Germline CDR1 and CDR2: GTSNPN and SVGIG (reference sequence). The junction had 5 bases not matched to a gene; V was cut back by 5 bases and J by 7 bases. This CDR3 has 14 amino acids. The CDR3 region is CAWCPGLAGNEQFF. In DNA form, the CDR3 reads TGTGCCTGGTGCCCGGGACTAGCGGGAAATGAGCAGTTCTTC.

V and J are TRBV29-1 and TRBJ1-1; no clear D gene. V lost 4 bases and J lost 0, with 9 bases in between. The germline gives CDR1 SQVTM, CDR2 ANQGSEA. This CDR3 has 13 residues. CDR3 loop: CSVALRMNTEAFF. Here the CDR3 DNA reads TGCAGCGTTGCCCTAAGGATGAACACTGAAGCTTTCTTT.